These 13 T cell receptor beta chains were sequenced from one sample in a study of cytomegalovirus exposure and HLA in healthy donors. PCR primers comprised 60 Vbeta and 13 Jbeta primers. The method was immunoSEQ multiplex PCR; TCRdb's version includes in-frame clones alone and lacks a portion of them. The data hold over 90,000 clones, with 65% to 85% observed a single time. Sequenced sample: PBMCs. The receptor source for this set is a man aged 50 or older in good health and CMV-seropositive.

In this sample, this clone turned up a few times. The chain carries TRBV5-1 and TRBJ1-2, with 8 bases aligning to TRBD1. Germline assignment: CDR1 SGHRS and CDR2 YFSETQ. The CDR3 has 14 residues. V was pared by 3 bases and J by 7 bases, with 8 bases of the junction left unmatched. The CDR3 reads CASSSSGQVGGYTF. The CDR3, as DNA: TGCGCCAGCAGCTCCTCGGGACAGGTCGGTGGCTACACCTTC.

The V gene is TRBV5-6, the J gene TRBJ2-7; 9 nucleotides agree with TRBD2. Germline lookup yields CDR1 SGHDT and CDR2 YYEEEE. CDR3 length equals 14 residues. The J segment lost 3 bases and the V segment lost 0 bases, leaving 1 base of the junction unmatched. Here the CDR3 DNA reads TGTGCCAGCAGCTTGGGTAGCGGGAGCTACGAGCAGTACTTC. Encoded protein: CASSLGSGSYEQYF.

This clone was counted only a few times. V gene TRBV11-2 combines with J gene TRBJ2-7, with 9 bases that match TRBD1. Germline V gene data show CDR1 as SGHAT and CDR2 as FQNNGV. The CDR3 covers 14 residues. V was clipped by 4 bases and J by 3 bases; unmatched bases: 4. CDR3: CASSYRDRVYEQYF. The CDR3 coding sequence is TGTGCCAGCAGCTACCGGGACAGGGTCTACGAGCAGTACTTC.

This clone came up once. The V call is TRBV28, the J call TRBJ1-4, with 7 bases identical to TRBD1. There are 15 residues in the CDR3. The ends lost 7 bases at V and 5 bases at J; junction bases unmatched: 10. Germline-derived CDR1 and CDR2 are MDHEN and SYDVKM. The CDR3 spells CASIKTGVGNEKLFF. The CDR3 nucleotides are TGTGCCAGCATTAAAACAGGGGTGGGGAATGAAAAACTGTTTTTT.

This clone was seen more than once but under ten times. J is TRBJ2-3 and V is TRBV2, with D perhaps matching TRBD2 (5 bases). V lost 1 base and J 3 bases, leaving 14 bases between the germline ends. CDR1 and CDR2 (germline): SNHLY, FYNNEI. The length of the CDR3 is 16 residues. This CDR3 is CASSEEEVSGTDTQYF. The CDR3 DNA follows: TGTGCCAGCAGTGAAGAAGAGGTATCGGGGACAGATACGCAGTATTTT.

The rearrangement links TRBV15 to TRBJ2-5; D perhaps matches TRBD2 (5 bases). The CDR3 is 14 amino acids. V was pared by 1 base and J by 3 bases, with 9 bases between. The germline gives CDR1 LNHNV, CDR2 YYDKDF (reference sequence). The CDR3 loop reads CATSRGGGEETQYF. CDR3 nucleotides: TGTGCCACCAGCAGAGGCGGAGGAGAAGAGACCCAGTACTTC.

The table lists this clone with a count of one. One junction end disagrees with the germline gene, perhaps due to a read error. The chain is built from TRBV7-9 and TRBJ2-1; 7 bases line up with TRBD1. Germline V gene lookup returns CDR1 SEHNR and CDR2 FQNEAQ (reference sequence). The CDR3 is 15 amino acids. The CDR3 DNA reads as TGTTCCAGCACCAGGGGGACAGTAGTTAAGGATGAGCAGTTCTTC. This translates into CSSTRGTVVKDEQFF.

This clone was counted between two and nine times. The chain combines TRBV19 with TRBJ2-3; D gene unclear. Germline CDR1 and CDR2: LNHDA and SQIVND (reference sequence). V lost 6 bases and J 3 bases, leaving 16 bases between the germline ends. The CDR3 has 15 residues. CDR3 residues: CASRAGFGETDTQYF. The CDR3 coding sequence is TGTGCCAGTAGAGCAGGCTTCGGTGAGACAGATACGCAGTATTTT.

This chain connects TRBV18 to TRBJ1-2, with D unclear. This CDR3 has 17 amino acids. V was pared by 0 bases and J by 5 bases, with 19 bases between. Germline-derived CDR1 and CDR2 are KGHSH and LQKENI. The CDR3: CASSPPSQRISSYGYTF. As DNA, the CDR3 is TGTGCCAGCTCACCACCGTCCCAGCGGATCTCTTCGTATGGCTACACCTTC.

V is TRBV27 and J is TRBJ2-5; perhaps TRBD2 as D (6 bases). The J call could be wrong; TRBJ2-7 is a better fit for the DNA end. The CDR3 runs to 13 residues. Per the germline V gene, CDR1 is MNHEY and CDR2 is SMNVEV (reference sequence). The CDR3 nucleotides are TGTGCCAGCAGCTCCGGAGGGATCAACGAGCAGTACTTC. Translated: CASSSGGINEQYF.

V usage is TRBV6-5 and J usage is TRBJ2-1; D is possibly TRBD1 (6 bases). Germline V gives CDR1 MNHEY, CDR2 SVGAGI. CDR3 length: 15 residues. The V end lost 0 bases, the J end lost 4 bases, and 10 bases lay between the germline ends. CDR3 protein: CASSYSQGEYNEQFF. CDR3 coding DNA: TGTGCCAGCAGTTACTCACAGGGAGAATACAATGAGCAGTTCTTC.

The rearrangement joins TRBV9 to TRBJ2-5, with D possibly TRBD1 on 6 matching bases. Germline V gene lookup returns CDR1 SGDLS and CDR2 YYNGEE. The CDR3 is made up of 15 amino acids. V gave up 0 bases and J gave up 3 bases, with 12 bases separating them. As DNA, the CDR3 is TGTGCCAGCAGCGTAGACCCCGCAGGGGAAGAGACCCAGTACTTC. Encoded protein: CASSVDPAGEETQYF.

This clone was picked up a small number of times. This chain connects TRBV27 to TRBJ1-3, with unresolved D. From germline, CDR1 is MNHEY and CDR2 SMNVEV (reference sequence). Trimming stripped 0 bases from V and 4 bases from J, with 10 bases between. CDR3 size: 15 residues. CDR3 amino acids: CASSLSSGSGNTIYF. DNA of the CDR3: TGTGCCAGCAGTTTATCGTCGGGGTCGGGAAACACCATATATTTT.